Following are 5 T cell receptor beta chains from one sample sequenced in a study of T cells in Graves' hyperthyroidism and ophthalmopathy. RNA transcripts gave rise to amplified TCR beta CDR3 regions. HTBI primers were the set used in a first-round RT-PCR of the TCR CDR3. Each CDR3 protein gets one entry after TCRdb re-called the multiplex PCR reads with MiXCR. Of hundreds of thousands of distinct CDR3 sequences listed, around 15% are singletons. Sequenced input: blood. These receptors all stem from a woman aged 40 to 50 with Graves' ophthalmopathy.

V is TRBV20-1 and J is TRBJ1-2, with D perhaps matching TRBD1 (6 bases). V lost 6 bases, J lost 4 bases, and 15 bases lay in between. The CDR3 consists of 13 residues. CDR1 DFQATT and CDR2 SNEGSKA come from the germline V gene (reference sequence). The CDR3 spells CSAHTGTIYGYTF. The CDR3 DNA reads TGCAGTGCCCACACAGGGACAATCTATGGCTACACCTTC.

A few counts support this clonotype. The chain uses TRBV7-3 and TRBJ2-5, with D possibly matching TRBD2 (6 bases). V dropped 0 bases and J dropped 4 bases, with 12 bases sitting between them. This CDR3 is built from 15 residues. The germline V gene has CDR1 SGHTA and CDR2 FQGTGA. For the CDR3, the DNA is TGTGCCAGCAGCTTAACCGGGAGCTTTGGAGAGACCCAGTACTTC. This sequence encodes CASSLTGSFGETQYF. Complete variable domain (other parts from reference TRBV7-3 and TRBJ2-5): GAGVSQTPSNKVTEKGKYVELRCDPISGHTALYWYRQSLGQGPEFLIYFQGTGAADDSGLPNDRFFAVRPEGSVSTLKIQRTERGDSAVYLCASSLTGSFGETQYFGPGTRLLVL.

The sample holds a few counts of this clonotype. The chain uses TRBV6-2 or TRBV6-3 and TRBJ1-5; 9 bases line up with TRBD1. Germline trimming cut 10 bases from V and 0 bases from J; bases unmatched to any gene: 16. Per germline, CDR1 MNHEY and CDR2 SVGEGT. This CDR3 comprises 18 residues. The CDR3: CATRSRDRALDSNQPQHF. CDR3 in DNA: TGTGCCACCAGATCGCGGGACAGGGCCCTTGATAGCAATCAGCCCCAGCATTTT.

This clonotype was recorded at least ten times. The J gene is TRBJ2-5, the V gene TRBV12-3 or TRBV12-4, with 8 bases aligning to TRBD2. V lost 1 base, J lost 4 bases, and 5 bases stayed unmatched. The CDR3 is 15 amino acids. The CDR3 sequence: CASSLGSGRGETQYF. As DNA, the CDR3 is TGTGCCAGCAGTTTAGGGAGCGGGAGAGGAGAGACCCAGTACTTC.

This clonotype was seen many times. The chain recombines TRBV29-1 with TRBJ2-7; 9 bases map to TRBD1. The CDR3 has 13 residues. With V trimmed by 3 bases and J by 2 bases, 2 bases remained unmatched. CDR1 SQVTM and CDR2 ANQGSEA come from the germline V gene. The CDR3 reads CSVDGTGTYEQYF. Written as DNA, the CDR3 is TGCAGCGTTGATGGGACAGGGACCTACGAGCAGTACTTC.